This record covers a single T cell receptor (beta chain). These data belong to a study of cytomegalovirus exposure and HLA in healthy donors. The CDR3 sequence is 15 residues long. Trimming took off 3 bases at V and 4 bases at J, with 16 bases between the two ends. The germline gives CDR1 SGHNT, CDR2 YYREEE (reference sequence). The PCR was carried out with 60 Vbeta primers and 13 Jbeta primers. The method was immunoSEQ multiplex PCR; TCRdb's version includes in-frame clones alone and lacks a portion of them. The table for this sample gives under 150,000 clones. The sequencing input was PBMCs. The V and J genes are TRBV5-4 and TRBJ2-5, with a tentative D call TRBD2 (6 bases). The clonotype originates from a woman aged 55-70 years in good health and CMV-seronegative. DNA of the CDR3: TGTGCCAGCAGCTCTAACCTTCGACTAGGAGAGACCCAGTACTTC. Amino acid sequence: CASSSNLRLGETQYF.